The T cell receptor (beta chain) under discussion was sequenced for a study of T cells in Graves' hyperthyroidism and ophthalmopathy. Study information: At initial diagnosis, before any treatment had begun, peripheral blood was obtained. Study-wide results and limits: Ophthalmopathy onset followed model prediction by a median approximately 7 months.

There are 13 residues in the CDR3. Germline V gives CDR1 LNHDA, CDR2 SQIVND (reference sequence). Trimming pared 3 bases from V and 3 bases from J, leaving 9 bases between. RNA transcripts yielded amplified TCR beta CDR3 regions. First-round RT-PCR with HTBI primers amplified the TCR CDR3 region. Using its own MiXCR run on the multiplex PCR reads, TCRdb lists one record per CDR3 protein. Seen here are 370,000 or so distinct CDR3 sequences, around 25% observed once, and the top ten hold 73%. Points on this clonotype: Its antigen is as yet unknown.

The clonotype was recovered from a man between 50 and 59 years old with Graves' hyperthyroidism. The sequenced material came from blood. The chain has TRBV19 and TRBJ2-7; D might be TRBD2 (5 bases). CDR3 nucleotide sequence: TGTGCCAGTAGTATCGGGATGGGCTACGAGCAGTACTTC. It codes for CASSIGMGYEQYF. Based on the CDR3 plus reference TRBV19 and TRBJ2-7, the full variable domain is DGGITQSPKYLFRKEGQNVTLSCEQNLNHDAMYWYRQDPGQGLRLIYYSQIVNDFQKGDIAEGYSVSREKKESFPLTVTSAQKNPTAFYLCASSIGMGYEQYFGPGTRLTVT.